The 9 T cell receptor beta chains in this list originate from one sample, sequenced in a study of OX40 agonist ivuxolimab in advanced cancers. The protocol was immunoSEQ multiplex PCR, while the TCRdb copy is restricted to in-frame clones and leaves out a portion. The sample yields 3,000 to 3,500 clones, about 70% seen once. This material consisted of CD4+ or CD8+ T cells sorted from blood, taken in a trial of the OX40 agonist ivuxolimab. The receptors were sampled from an adult with an advanced solid tumor such as melanoma, head and neck, liver or kidney cancer.

The chain is built from TRBV10-2 and TRBJ2-7; TRBD2 matches at 7 bases. J gave up 3 bases and V 3 bases, and 11 bases lay outside the gene matches. CDR3 length: 16 residues. Germline V lookup: CDR1 WSHSY, CDR2 SAAADI. The CDR3 sequence: CASSEGLAASDYEQYF. For the CDR3, the DNA is TGCGCCAGCAGTGAAGGGCTAGCGGCTAGCGACTACGAGCAGTACTTC.

This clone was detected a few times. The chain couples TRBV27 to TRBJ2-5; the D gene could be TRBD1 or TRBD2 (5 bases each). Germline CDR1 MNHEY, CDR2 SMNVEV (reference sequence). The CDR3 runs to 15 residues. With 10 bases removed from V and 1 base from J, the gap between germline ends came to 19 bases. The CDR3 DNA reads TGTGCCACCAGCCCCAGTACGGGGCCCCAAGAGACCCAGTACTTC. Its translation is CATSPSTGPQETQYF.

This clone came up a few times. The chain has TRBV21-1 and TRBJ2-7; TRBD2 is the table's D call and was not checked against the DNA. TRBV21-1 is termed a pseudogene. This CDR3 is built from 15 residues. The CDR3 is CASSKAGPIAGEQYF. CDR3 DNA sequence: TGTGCCAGCAGCAAAGCGGGACCAATTGCGGGGGAGCAGTACTTC.

This clone appeared a single time. This CDR3 is CASSLLGNTEAFF. CDR3 coding DNA: TGTGCCAGCAGCTTATTGGGGAACACTGAAGCTTTCTTT. The V and J genes are TRBV7-3 and TRBJ1-1; D is unresolved. The CDR3 has 13 amino acids. Trimming removed 2 bases at V and 1 base at J, with 5 bases between. The germline V gene has CDR1 SGHTA and CDR2 FQGTGA.

This clone rates as medium-sized. This chain links TRBV9 with TRBJ2-7; 7 bases agree with TRBD1. The germline gives CDR1 SGDLS, CDR2 YYNGEE. The J segment lost 6 bases and the V segment lost 4 bases, leaving 4 bases of the junction unmatched. CDR3 length: 12 residues. In nucleotides, the CDR3 is TGTGCCAGCAGCCAGGGGGTGGGCGAGCAGTACTTC. Amino acids: CASSQGVGEQYF.

This clone is classed as medium-sized (0.01 to 0.1%). The chain has TRBV18 and TRBJ2-2, with 7 positions matching TRBD1. This CDR3 has 16 amino acids. V lost 2 bases and J lost 6; bases outside the gene matches: 9. Germline CDR1 KGHSH, CDR2 LQKENI. This chain's CDR3 is CASSPSPPGTAGELFF. DNA for the CDR3: TGTGCCAGCTCACCATCGCCTCCCGGGACAGCCGGGGAGCTGTTTTTT.

The rearrangement joins TRBV9 to TRBJ2-1; 9 bases are shared with TRBD2. The germline V gene encodes CDR1 SGDLS and CDR2 YYNGEE. The CDR3 length is 15 residues. Trimming at V came to 4 bases and at J to 3 bases, leaving 5 bases not matched to a gene. The CDR3 spells CASSPSGAFYNEQFF. Here the CDR3 DNA reads TGTGCCAGCAGCCCTAGCGGGGCGTTCTACAATGAGCAGTTCTTC.

This chain uses TRBV6-5 with TRBJ2-5, with 8 bases identical to TRBD2. CDR3 length: 15 residues. Germline values: CDR1 MNHEY, CDR2 SVGAGI. V shed 7 bases and J 5 bases; nucleotides not matched to a gene: 12. CDR3 sequence (DNA): TGTGCCAGCACTCCCTGGGCGGGGGGCCTGGAGACCCAGTACTTC. Translating it yields CASTPWAGGLETQYF.

The rearrangement uses TRBV2 and TRBJ2-5; D gene uncertain. The germline gives CDR1 SNHLY, CDR2 FYNNEI. The CDR3 length is 13 residues. V lost 4 bases, J lost 0 bases, and 6 bases lay in between. The CDR3 spells CASSVVYQETQYF. CDR3 DNA: TGTGCCAGCAGTGTGGTGTACCAAGAGACCCAGTACTTC. Drawing the rest from reference TRBV2 and TRBJ2-5, the complete variable domain is EPEVTQTPSHQVTQMGQEVILRCVPISNHLYFYWYRQILGQKVEFLVSFYNNEISEKSEIFDDQFSVERPDGSNFTLKIRSTKLEDSAMYFCASSVVYQETQYFGPGTRLLVL.